This T cell receptor beta chain was found in a study of blood T cell repertoires in COVID-19 (dated by TCRdb to 2018 to 2020). The study in broad terms: Samples covering the acute and convalescent phases of COVID-19 were provided by collaborators in the United States, Italy and Spain. The prospective study material was composed of cDNA or gDNA derived from T cells, B-cell-depleted T cells, or PBMCs. Subjects who had been exposed to COVID-19, were actively infected with it, or had recovered from it provided the deeply sampled blood TCRbeta repertoires that made up the dataset. A freely available public database, intended as a resource for researchers studying the immune response to SARS-CoV-2, is where the repertoires were released. The samples were drawn from two sources: the first 160 participants of the ongoing ImmuneRACE study, and some 1,300 subjects contributed by 6 global collaborators. The sample metadata nearly always contained a de-identified subject ID, COVID-19 status, age in years and sex. Where HLA class I and class II types were available, the types were taken from metadata supplied by the sample provider, not from assay-based typing.

One collaborating source in Seattle enrolled patients while the patients were actively infected and followed the patients over time throughout the course of disease. Whole blood was collected in K2EDTA tubes by collaborating institutions according to the institutions' own protocols. For TCRbeta analysis, collaborators shipped samples as frozen whole blood, isolated PBMCs, or DNA extracted from either of those sample types. Notes on this clone: The antigen it binds to is not known. The input lacks base qualities; no much larger clone sits a single base away.

According to the germline V gene, CDR1 reads SGHRS and CDR2 reads YFSETQ. Trimming at the junction amounts to 0 bases on V and 2 bases on J, and the germline ends lie 9 bases apart. Spanning cysteine to phenylalanine, the CDR3 consists of 15 amino acids. The only DNA kept is the CDR3, 45 bases in frame from the first base. TCRbeta CDR3 regions were amplified from genomic DNA using the immunoSEQ Assay, a bias-controlled multiplex PCR. The original methods were these. Within the assay, amplification of reference gene primers was used to estimate how many nucleated cells each sample contained. To quantify the absolute abundance of each unique TCRbeta CDR3 rearrangement, sequence reads were collapsed and filtered. Productive Simpson clonality was computed per sample as the square root of Simpson's diversity index over productive rearrangements. TCRdb carries this immuneACCESS record with in-frame sequences only. Its versions omit some clonotypes, under half of them owing to an unresolved V gene in the studies checked, with the rest unexplained. V and J calls and clone size are given by that table; D and trimming were obtained from the DNA. The sample table holds about 180,000 clones, of which around nine tenths were seen once. The biggest ten clones account for approximately 13% of the sample.

Overall study outcomes, separate from this receptor: The amount of clinical and demographic metadata varied by source and participant and was provided uncurated.

The chain joins TRBV5-1 to TRBJ2-4; a weak D assignment points to TRBD2 (6 bases agree). The sequence came from a woman between 65 and 79 years old with COVID-19, enrolled during active disease. The sample taken for sequencing was peripheral blood. The CDR3 reads CASSLVGGSKNIQYF. The DNA sequence follows: TGCGCCAGCAGCTTGGTGGGGGGATCCAAAAACATTCAGTACTTC. The CDR3, completed at both ends by the reference TRBV5-1 and TRBJ2-4 genes, gives the full variable domain KAGVTQTPRYLIKTRGQQVTLSCSPISGHRSVSWYQQTPGQGLQFLFEYFSETQRNKGNFPGRFSGRQFSNSRSEMNVSTLELGDSALYLCASSLVGGSKNIQYFGAGTRLSVL.